The following is a T cell receptor beta chain sequence with its context. Between the trimmed V and J ends, which lost 1 base and 6 bases, there was a span of 19 bases. The CDR3 is 17 residues long. Per the germline V gene, CDR1 is SGHVS and CDR2 is FNYEAQ. The patients had localized lung adenocarcinoma, a non-small cell subtype. These data belong to a study of CD4 and CD8 cells across lung adenocarcinoma regions. From the PCR reads, TCRdb called clonotypes with MiXCR, one entry per CDR3 protein. The sample consists of 5,000 to 8,000 distinct CDR3 sequences, under 55% of them appearing once. The receptor comes from a female donor with lung adenocarcinoma. The CD4 and CD8 labels of this study may be unreliable. This chain links TRBV7-6 with TRBJ2-1, with D possibly being TRBD2 (5 bases). Sequencing used CD8+ T cells from the center of a lung tumor. In DNA, the CDR3 is TGTGCCAGCAGCTTAGACGCGCGGGCTCCGCGCTCCAATGAGCAGTTCTTC. The encoded protein is CASSLDARAPRSNEQFF.